Presented here are 3 T cell receptor beta chains from one specimen sequenced in a study of cytomegalovirus exposure and HLA in healthy donors (dated by TCRdb to between 2016 and 2019). Libraries were made using the immunoSEQ multiplex PCR assay. For the multiplex PCR, a mixture combining 60 forward primers for TCR Vbeta segments and 13 reverse primers for TCR Jbeta segments was used. The immuneACCESS repertoire file appears here via TCRdb, limited to in-frame rearrangements. These files lack a portion of the clones; in checked studies, under half of the deficit traces to unresolved V genes, and the cause of the others is not known. This sample is represented by about 110,000 clones; over 65% of them were singletons. The ten largest clonotypes hold roughly 4.9% of the sample. The specimen sequenced was PBMCs. Source of these receptors: a female donor in good health and CMV-seropositive.

The V call is TRBV5-1, the J call TRBJ1-2, with D possibly being TRBD1 (6 bases). Germline-derived CDR1 and CDR2 are SGHRS and YFSETQ. V lost 0 bases, J lost 8 bases, and 14 bases lay in between. This CDR3 comprises 14 residues. CDR3 coding DNA: TGCGCCAGCAGCTTGGAAGCTTTCAGGGGAGGCTACACCTTC. Translating gives CASSLEAFRGGYTF. The entire variable domain, with the rest obtained from reference TRBV5-1 and TRBJ1-2, is as follows: KAGVTQTPRYLIKTRGQQVTLSCSPISGHRSVSWYQQTPGQGLQFLFEYFSETQRNKGNFPGRFSGRQFSNSRSEMNVSTLELGDSALYLCASSLEAFRGGYTFGSGTRLTVV.

J is TRBJ1-2 and V is TRBV2, with 10 bases matching TRBD1. Germline trimming cut 6 bases from V and 7 bases from J; bases unmatched to any gene: 8. The CDR3 totals 14 residues. CDR1 is SNHLY, CDR2 FYNNEI, per germline. CDR3 nucleotides: TGTGCCAGCAGGCCGACAGGGGGCAAAGGTGGCTACACCTTC. Protein sequence: CASRPTGGKGGYTF. Full variable domain (missing parts from reference TRBV2 and TRBJ1-2): EPEVTQTPSHQVTQMGQEVILRCVPISNHLYFYWYRQILGQKVEFLVSFYNNEISEKSEIFDDQFSVERPDGSNFTLKIRSTKLEDSAMYFCASRPTGGKGGYTFGSGTRLTVV.

The chain joins TRBV28 to TRBJ2-3, with TRBD2 matching 10 bases. Unmatched junction bases numbered 22, after V lost 10 bases and J lost 6 bases. Germline assignment: CDR1 MDHEN and CDR2 SYDVKM. This CDR3 is built from 18 residues. The CDR3 sequence: CATTDTSGIKERADTQYF. CDR3 sequence (DNA): TGTGCCACCACCGATACTAGCGGGATAAAAGAGAGGGCCGATACGCAGTATTTT.